These 2 T cell receptor beta chains came from one sample sequenced in a study of OX40 agonist ivuxolimab in advanced cancers. The protocol was immunoSEQ multiplex PCR, while the TCRdb copy is restricted to in-frame clones and leaves out a portion. This table holds 20,000 to 25,000 clones, roughly 84% found once. The material sequenced was CD4+ or CD8+ T cells sorted from blood, taken in a trial of the OX40 agonist ivuxolimab. The receptors were sampled from an adult with an advanced solid tumor such as melanoma, head and neck, liver or kidney cancer.

In this sample, this clone turned up a few times. This chain joins TRBV19 and TRBJ1-1; D unclear. Germline-derived CDR1 and CDR2 are LNHDA and SQIVND (reference sequence). The length of the CDR3 is 12 residues. V gave up 5 bases and J gave up 6 bases, with 10 bases separating them. CDR3 protein: CASSRRGAEAFF. The CDR3 region has the DNA TGTGCCAGTAGTCGCCGGGGTGCTGAAGCTTTCTTT.

CDR3: CASSLVSVYNEQFF. The DNA for the CDR3 is TGTGCCAGCAGCTTAGTGTCGGTTTACAATGAGCAGTTCTTC. V is TRBV7-8 and J is TRBJ2-1; D gene ambiguous. This CDR3 region has 14 residues. V lost 1 base and J 4 bases, leaving 8 bases between the germline ends. The germline V gene encodes CDR1 SGHVS and CDR2 FQNEAQ.